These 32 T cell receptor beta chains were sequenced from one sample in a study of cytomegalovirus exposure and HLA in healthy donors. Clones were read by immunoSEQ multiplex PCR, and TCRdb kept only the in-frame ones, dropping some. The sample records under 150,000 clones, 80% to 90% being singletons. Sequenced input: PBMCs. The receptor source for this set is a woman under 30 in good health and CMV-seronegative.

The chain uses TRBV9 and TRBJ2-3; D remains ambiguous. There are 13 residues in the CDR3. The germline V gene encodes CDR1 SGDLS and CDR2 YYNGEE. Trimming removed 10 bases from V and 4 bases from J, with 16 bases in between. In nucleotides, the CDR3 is TGTGCCGTCAATTGGAGAAGGTCAGATACGCAGTATTTT. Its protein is CAVNWRRSDTQYF.

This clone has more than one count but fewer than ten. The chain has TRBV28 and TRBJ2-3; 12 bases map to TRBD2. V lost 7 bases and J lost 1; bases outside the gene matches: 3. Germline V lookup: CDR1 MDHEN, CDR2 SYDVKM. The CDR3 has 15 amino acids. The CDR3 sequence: CASKLAGGGTDTQYF. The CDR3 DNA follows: TGTGCCAGCAAACTAGCGGGAGGAGGCACAGATACGCAGTATTTT.

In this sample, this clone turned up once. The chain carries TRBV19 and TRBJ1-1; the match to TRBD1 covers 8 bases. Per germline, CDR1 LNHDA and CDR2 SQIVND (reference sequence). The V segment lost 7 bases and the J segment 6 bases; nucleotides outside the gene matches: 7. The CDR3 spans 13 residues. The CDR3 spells CASIDRGNAEAFF. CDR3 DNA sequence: TGTGCCAGTATTGACAGGGGAAACGCTGAAGCTTTCTTT.

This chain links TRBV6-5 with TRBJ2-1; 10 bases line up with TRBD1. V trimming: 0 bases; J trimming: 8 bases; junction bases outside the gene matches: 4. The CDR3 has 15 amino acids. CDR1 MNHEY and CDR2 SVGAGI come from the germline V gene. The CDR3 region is CASSYSGDRGHEQFF. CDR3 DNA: TGTGCCAGCAGTTACTCGGGGGACAGGGGACATGAGCAGTTCTTC.

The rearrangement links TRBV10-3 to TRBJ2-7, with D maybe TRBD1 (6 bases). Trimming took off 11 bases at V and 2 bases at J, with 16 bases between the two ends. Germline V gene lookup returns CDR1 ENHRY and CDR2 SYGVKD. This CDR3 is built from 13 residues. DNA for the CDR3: TGTGCCGCCAGAGGGGCAGGGGCCTACGAGCAGTACTTC. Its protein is CAARGAGAYEQYF.

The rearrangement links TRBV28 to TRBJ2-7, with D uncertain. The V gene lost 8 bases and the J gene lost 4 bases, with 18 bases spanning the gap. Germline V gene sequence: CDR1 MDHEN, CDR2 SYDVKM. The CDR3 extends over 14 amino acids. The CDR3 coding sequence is TGTGCCAGCGCCGGCAGGAATCAGGTATACGAGCAGTACTTC. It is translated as CASAGRNQVYEQYF.

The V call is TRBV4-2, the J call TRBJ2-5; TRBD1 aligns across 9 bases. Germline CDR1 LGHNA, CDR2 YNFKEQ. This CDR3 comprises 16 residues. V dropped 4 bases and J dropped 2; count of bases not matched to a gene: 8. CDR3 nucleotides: TGTGCCAGCAGCCCGGGACAGGGCCAGAGACAAGAGACCCAGTACTTC. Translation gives CASSPGQGQRQETQYF.

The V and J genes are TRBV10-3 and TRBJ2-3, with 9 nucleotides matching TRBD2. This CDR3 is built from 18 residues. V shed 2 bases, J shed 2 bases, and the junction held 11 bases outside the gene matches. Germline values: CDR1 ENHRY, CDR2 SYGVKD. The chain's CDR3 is CAISEGGASGRTTDTQYF. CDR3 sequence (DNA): TGTGCCATCAGTGAGGGAGGGGCCAGCGGGAGGACCACAGATACGCAGTATTTT.

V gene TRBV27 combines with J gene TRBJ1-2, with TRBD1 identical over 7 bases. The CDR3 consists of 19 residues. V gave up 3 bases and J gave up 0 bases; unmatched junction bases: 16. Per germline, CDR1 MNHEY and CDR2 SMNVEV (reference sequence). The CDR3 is CASSLGPLRGLPANYGYTF. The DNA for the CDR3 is TGTGCCAGCAGTTTGGGGCCCTTAAGGGGGCTACCTGCTAACTATGGCTACACCTTC.

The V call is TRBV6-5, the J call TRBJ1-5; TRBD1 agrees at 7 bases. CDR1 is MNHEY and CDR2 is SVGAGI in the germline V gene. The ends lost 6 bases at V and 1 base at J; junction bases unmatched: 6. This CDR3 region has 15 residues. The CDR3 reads CASRTGQTSNQPQHF. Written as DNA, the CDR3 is TGTGCCAGCAGGACGGGACAGACAAGCAATCAGCCCCAGCATTTT.

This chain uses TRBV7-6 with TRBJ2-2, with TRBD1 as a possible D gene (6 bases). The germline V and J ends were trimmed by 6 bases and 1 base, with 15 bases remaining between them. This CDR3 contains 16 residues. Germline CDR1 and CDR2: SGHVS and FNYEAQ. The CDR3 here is CASRRRDTGNTGELFF. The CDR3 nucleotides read TGTGCCAGCAGGCGTCGGGACACGGGGAACACCGGGGAGCTGTTTTTT.

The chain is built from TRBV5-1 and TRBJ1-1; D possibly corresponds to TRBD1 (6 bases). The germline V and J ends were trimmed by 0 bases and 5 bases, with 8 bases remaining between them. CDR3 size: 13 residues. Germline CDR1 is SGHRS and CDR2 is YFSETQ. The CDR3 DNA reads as TGCGCCAGCAGCTTGGAAGGACAGACTGAAGCTTTCTTT. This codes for CASSLEGQTEAFF.

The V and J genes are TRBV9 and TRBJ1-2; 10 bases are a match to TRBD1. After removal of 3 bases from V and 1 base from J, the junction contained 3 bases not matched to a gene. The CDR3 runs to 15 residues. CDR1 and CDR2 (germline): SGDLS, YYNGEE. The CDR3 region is CASSAGTGVNYGYTF. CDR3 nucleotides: TGTGCCAGCAGCGCCGGGACAGGGGTTAACTATGGCTACACCTTC.

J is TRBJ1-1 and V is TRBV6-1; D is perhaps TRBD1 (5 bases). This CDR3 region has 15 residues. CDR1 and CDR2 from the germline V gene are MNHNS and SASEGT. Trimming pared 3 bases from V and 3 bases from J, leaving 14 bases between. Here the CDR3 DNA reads TGTGCCAGCAGTGATGGAGGGGACGATGACACTGAAGCTTTCTTT. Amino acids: CASSDGGDDDTEAFF.

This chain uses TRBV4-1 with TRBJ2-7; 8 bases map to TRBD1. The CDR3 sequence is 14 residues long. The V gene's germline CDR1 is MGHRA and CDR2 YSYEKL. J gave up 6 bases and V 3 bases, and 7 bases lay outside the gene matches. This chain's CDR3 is CASSQGQVDGEQYF. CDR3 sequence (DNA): TGCGCCAGCAGCCAGGGACAGGTTGATGGCGAGCAGTACTTC.

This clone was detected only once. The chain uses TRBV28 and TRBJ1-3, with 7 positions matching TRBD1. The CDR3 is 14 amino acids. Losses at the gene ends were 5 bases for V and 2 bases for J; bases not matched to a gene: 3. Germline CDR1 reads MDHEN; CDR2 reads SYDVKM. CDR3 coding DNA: TGTGCCAGCAGTCAGGGGGGACCTGGAAACACCATATATTTT. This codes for CASSQGGPGNTIYF.

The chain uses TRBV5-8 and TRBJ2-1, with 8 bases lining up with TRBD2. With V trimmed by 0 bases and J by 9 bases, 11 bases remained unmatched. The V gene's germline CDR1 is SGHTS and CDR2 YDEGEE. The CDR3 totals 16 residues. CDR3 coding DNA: TGTGCCAGCAGCTTGGGGGTCTCGGGAGGGCCAGCTGAGCAGTTCTTC. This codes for CASSLGVSGGPAEQFF.

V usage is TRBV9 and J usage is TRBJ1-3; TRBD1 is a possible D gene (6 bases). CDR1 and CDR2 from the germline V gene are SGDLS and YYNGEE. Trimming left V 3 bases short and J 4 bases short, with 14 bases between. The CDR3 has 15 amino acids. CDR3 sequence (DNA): TGTGCCAGCAGCGGAGGGAGGGGGTCGGGAAACACCATATATTTT. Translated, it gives CASSGGRGSGNTIYF.

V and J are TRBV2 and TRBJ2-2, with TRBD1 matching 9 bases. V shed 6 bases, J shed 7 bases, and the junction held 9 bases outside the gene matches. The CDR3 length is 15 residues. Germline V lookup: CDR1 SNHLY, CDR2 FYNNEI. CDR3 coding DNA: TGTGCCAGCAGAAGGGACAGGGATTCGGGCGGGGAGCTGTTTTTT. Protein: CASRRDRDSGGELFF.

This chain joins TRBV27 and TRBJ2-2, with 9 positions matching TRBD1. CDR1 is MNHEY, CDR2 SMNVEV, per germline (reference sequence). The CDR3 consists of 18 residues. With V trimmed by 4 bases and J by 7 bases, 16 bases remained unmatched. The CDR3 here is CASSSPLRDREYVGELFF. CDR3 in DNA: TGTGCCAGCAGTTCCCCTCTACGGGACAGGGAGTATGTCGGGGAGCTGTTTTTT.

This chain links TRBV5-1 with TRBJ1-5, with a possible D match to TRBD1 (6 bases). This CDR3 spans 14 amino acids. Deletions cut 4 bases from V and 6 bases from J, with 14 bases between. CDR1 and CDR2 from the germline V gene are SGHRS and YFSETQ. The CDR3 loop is CASSGHPGVQPQHF. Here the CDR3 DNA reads TGCGCCAGCAGCGGCCATCCAGGGGTTCAGCCCCAGCATTTT.

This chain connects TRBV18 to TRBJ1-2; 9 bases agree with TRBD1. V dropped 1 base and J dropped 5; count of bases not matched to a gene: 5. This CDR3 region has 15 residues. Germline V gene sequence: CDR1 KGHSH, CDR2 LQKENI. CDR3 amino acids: CASSPRDRVAYGYTF. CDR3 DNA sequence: TGTGCCAGCTCACCACGGGACAGGGTTGCGTATGGCTACACCTTC.

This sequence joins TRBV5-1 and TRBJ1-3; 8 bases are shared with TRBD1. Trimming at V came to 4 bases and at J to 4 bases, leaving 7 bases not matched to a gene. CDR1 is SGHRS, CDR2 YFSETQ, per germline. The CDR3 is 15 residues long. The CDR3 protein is CASSRQGSSGNTIYF. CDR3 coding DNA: TGCGCCAGCAGCCGACAGGGGTCGTCAGGAAACACCATATATTTT. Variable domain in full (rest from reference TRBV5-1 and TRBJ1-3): KAGVTQTPRYLIKTRGQQVTLSCSPISGHRSVSWYQQTPGQGLQFLFEYFSETQRNKGNFPGRFSGRQFSNSRSEMNVSTLELGDSALYLCASSRQGSSGNTIYFGEGSWLTVV.

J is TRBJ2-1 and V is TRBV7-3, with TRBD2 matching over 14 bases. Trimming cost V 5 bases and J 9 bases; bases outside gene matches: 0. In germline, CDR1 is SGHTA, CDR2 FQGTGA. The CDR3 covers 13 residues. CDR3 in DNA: TGTGCCAGCAGCGGGACTAGCGGGAGTGAGCAGTTCTTC. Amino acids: CASSGTSGSEQFF.

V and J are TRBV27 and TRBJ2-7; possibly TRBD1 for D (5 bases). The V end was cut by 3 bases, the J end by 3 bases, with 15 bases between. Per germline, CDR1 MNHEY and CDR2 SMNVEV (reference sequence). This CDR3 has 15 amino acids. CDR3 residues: CASSLSRVGFYEQYF. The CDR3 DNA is TGTGCCAGCAGTTTGTCCAGGGTAGGTTTCTACGAGCAGTACTTC.

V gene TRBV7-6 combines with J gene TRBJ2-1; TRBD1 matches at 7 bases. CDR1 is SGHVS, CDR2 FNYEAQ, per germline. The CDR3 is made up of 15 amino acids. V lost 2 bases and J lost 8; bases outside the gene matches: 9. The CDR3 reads CASSLTRDRVYEQFF. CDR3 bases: TGTGCCAGCAGCTTAACCCGAGACAGGGTGTATGAGCAGTTCTTC.

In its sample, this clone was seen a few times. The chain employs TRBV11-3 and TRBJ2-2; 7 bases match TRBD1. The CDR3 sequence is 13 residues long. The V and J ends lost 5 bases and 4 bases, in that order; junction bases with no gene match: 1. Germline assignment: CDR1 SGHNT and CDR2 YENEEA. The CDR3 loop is CASSPGGTGELFF. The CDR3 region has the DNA TGTGCCAGCAGCCCAGGGGGCACCGGGGAGCTGTTTTTT.

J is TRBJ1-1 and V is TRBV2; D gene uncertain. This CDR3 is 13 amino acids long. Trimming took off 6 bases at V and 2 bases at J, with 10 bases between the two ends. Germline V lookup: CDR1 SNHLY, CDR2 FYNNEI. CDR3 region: CASSYAGNTEAFF. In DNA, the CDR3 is TGTGCCAGCAGCTACGCAGGAAACACTGAAGCTTTCTTT.

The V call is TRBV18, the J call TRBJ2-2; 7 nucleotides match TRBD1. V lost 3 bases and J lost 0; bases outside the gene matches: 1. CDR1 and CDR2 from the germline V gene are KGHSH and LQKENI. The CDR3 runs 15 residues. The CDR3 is CASSPGQTNTGELFF. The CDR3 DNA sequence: TGTGCCAGCTCACCGGGACAGACGAACACCGGGGAGCTGTTTTTT.

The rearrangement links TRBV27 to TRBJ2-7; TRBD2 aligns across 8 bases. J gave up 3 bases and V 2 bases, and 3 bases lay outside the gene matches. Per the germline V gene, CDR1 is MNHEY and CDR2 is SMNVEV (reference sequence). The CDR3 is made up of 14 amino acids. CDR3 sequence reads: CASSLRGGLYEQYF. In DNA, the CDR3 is TGTGCCAGCAGTTTACGGGGGGGGCTCTACGAGCAGTACTTC.

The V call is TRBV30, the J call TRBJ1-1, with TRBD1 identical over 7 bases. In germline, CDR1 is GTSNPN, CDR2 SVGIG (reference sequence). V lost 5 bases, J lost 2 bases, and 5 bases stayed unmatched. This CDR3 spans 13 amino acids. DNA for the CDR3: TGTGCCTGGGTCGGGACAGTTAACACTGAAGCTTTCTTT. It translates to CAWVGTVNTEAFF.

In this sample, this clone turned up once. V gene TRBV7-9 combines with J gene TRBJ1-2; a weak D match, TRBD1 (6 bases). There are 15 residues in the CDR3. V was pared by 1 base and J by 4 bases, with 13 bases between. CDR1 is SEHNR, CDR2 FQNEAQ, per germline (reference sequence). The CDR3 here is CASSLEGHVFYGYTF. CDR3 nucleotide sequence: TGTGCCAGCAGCTTAGAGGGACACGTCTTCTATGGCTACACCTTC.